This T cell receptor beta chain was observed in a study of identical twins. Points on this clonotype: What it binds is not known.

TCRdb reprocessed the 5' RACE reads via MiXCR and lists one record per CDR3 protein. The sample comprises around 680,000 distinct CDR3 sequences, around 8.3% of which are singletons, and 0.75% to 1% rests with the top ten. Study results and limitations: When twins shared out-of-frame alpha sequences, those sequences had excess low generation probability. Insertion counts were lower in abundant cord blood beta clonotypes, a trend that memory repertoires did not show.

Losses at the gene ends were 3 bases for V and 2 bases for J; bases not matched to a gene: 11. There are 17 residues in the CDR3. Germline CDR1 and CDR2: MNHEY and SVGEGT. Another study also made use of these data, one on yellow fever vaccine responses in identical twins. This second study notes: Convergence reportedly seemed to mark part of the twins' vaccine T cell response, with personalization marking the rest.

J is TRBJ2-5 and V is TRBV6-2 or TRBV6-3; TRBD2 aligns across 8 bases. The sequenced sample consisted of PBMCs. The source of this sequence is a woman between 18 and 30 years old in good health. As DNA, the CDR3 is TGTGCCAGCAGTTATCCCCTCGGGAGGGGAGGGCAAGAGACCCAGTACTTC. Encoded protein: CASSYPLGRGGQETQYF.